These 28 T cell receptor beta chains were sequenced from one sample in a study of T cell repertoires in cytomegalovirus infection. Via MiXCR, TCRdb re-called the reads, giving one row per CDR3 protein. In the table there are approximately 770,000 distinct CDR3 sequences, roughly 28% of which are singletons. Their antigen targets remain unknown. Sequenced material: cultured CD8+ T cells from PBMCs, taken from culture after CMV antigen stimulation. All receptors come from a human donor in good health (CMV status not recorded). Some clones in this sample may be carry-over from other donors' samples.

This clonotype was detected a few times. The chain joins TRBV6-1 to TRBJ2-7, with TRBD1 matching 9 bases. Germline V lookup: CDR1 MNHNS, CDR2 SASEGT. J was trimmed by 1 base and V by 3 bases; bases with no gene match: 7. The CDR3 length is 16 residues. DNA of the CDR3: TGTGCCAGCAGTGACCCGGGACAGGGAGGGTCCTACGAGCAGTACGTC. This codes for CASSDPGQGGSYEQYV.

This CDR3 is CASRAPELFYF. For the CDR3, the DNA is TGTGCCAGCAGGGCCCCCGAGTTGTTTTACTTC. The J gene is TRBJ2-5, the V gene TRBV25-1; unclear D gene. Germline lookup yields CDR1 MGHDK and CDR2 SYGVNS. The ends were cut back, 6 bases at V and 14 bases at J, with 16 bases in the middle. This CDR3 contains 11 residues. The whole variable domain, remainder taken from reference TRBV25-1 and TRBJ2-5, is EADIYQTPRYLVIGTGKKITLECSQTMGHDKMYWYQQDPGMELHLIHYSYGVNSTEKGDLSSESTVSRIRTEHFPLTLESARPSHTSQYLCASRAPELFYFGPGTRLLVL.

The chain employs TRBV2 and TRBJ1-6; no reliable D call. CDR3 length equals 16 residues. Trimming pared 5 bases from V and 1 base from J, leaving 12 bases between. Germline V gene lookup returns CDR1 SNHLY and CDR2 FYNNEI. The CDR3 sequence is CASSLGDRSYNSPLHF. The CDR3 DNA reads TGTGCCAGCAGTCTAGGAGATCGATCCTATAATTCACCCCTCCACTTT.

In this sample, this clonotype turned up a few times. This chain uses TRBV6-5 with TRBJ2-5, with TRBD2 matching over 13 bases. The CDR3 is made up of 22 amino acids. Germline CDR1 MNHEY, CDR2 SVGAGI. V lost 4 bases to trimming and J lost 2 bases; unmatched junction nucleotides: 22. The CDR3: CASSCARTSGGLTRFPQETQYF. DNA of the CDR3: TGTGCCAGCAGTTGCGCTAGGACTAGCGGGGGCCTGACCCGATTCCCGCAAGAGACCCAGTACTTC.

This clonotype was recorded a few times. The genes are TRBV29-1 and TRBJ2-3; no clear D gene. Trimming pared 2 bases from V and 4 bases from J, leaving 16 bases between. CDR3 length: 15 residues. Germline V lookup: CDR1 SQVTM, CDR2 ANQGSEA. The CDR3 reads CSVESGFTFADTQYF. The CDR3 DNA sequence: TGCAGCGTTGAATCCGGGTTTACGTTCGCAGATACGCAGTATTTT.

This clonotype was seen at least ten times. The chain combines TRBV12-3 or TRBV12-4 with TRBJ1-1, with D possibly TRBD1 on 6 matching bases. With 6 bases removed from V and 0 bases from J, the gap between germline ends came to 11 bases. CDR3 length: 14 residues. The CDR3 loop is CASSAGTLNTEAFF. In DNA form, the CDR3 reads TGTGCCAGCAGCGCCGGGACATTGAACACTGAAGCTTTCTTT.

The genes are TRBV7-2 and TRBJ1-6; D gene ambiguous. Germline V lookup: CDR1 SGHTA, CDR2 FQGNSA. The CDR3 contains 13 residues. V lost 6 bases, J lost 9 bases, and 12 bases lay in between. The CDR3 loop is CASREGRGSPLHF. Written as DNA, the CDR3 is TGTGCCAGCAGAGAGGGCCGGGGTTCACCCCTCCACTTT.

Here the CDR3 reads CASSLWAGGETQYF. For the CDR3, the DNA is TGTGCCAGCAGTTTATGGGCAGGGGGCGAGACCCAGTACTTC. The chain couples TRBV27 to TRBJ2-5; 8 bases map to TRBD1. With V trimmed by 1 base and J by 5 bases, 3 bases remained unmatched. CDR1 is MNHEY, CDR2 SMNVEV, per germline (reference sequence). The CDR3 is made up of 14 amino acids.

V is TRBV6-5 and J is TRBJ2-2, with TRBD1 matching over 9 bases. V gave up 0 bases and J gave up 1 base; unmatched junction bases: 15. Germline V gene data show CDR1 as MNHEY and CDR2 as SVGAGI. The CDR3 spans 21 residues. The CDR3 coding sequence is TGTGCCAGCAGTTACTCGGAGGGGGGGGACAGGGACCTGCTGAACACCGGGGAGCTGTTTTTT. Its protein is CASSYSEGGDRDLLNTGELFF.

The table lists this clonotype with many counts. CDR3 DNA sequence: TGTGCCACCCGCGGGTTAGGGTCCAATGAGCAGTTCTTC. The encoded protein is CATRGLGSNEQFF. The chain combines TRBV24-1 with TRBJ2-1, with TRBD2 as a possible D gene (5 bases). V gave up 9 bases and J gave up 6 bases, with 14 bases separating them. This CDR3 contains 13 residues. Germline CDR1 and CDR2: KGHDR and SFDVKD.

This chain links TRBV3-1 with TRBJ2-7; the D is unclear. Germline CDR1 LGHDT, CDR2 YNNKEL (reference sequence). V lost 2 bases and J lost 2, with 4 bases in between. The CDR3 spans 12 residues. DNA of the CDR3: TGTGCCAGCAGCCAATCTACCTACGAGCAGTACTTC. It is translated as CASSQSTYEQYF.

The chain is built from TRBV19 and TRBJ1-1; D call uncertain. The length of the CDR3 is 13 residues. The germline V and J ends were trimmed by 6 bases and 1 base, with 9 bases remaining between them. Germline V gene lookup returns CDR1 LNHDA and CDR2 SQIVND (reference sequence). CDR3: CASRSPGNTEAFF. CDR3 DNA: TGTGCCAGTAGATCCCCAGGGAACACTGAAGCTTTCTTT. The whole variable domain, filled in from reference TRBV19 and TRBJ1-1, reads DGGITQSPKYLFRKEGQNVTLSCEQNLNHDAMYWYRQDPGQGLRLIYYSQIVNDFQKGDIAEGYSVSREKKESFPLTVTSAQKNPTAFYLCASRSPGNTEAFFGQGTRLTVV.

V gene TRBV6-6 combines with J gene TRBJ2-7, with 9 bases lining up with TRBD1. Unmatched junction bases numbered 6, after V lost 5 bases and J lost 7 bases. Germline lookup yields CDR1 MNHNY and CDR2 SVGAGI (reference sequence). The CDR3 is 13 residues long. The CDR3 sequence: CASSHGTGREQYV. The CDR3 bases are TGTGCCAGCAGTCACGGGACAGGGCGGGAGCAGTACGTC.

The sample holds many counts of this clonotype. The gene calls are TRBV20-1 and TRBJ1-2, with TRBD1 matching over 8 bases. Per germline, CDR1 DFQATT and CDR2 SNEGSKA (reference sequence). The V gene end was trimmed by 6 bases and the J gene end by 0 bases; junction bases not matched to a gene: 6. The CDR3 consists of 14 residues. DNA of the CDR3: TGCAGTGCCGGGGACAGGAAAGCTAACTATGGCTACACCTTC. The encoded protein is CSAGDRKANYGYTF.

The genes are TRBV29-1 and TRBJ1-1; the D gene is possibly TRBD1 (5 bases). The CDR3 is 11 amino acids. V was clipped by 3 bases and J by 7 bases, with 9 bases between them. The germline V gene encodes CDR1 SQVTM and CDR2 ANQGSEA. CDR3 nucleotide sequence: TGCAGCGTTGAGGGGCAGAGTGAAGCTTTCTTT. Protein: CSVEGQSEAFF.

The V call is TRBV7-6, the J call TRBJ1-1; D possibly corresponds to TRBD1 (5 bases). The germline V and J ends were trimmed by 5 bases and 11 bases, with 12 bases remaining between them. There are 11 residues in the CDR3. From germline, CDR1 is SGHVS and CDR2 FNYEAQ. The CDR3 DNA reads TGTGCCAGCAGCCTCAGGGAAGAGGCTTTCTTT. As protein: CASSLREEAFF.

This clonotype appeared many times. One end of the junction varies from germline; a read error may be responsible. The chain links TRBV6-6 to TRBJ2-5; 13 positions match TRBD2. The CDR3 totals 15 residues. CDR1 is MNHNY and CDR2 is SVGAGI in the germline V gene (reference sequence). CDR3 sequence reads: CASSLGLAGQETQYF. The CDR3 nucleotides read TGCGCCAGCAGTCTGGGACTAGCGGGGCAAGAGACCCAGTACTTC.

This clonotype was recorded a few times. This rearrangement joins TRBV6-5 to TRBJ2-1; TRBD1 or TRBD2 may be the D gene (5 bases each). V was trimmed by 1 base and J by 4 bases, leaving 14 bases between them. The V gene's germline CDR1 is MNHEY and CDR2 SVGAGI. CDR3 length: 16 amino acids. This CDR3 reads CASSYLGPSEYNEQFF. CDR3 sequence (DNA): TGTGCCAGCAGTTACTTGGGACCCTCCGAGTACAATGAGCAGTTCTTC.

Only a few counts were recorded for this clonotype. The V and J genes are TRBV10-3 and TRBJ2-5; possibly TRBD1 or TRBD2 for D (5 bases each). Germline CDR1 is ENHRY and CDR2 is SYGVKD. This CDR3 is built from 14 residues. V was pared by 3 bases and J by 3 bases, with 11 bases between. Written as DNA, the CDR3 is TGTGCCATCAGTGATAGGGACCGCAAAGAGACCCAGTACTTC. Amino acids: CAISDRDRKETQYF.

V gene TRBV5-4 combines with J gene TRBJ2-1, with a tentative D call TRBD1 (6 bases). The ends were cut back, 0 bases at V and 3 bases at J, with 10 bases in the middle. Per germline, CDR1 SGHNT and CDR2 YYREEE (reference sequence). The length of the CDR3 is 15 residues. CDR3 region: CASSLGGQLYNEQFF. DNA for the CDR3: TGTGCCAGCAGCTTGGGGGGGCAGCTCTACAATGAGCAGTTCTTC. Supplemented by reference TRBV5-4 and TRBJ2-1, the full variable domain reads ETGVTQSPTHLIKTRGQQVTLRCSSQSGHNTVSWYQQALGQGPQFIFQYYREEENGRGNFPPRFSGLQFPNYSSELNVNALELDDSALYLCASSLGGQLYNEQFFGPGTRLTVL.

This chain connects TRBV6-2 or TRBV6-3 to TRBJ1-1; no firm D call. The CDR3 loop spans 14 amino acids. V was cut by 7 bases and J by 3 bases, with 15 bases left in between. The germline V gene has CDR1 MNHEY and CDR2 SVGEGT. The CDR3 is CASTRVKLDTEAFF. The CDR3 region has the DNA TGTGCCAGCACCCGAGTGAAGTTGGACACTGAAGCTTTCTTT.

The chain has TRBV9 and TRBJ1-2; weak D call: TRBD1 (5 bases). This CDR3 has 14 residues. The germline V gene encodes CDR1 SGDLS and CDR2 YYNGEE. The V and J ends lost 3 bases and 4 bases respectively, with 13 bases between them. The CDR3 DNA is TGTGCCAGCAGCGAGGGGAGGGCACCCTATGGCTACACCTTC. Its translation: CASSEGRAPYGYTF.

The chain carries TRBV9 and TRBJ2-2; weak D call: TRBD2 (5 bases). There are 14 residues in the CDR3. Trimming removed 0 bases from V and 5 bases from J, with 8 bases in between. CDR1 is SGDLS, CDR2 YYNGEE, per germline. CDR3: CASSVEDLTGELFF. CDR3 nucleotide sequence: TGTGCCAGCAGCGTAGAGGACTTAACCGGGGAGCTGTTTTTT.

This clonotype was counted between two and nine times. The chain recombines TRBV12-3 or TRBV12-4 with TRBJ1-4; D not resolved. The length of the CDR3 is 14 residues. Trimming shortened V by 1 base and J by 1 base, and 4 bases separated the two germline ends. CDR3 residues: CASSLGLTNEKLFF. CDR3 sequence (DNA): TGTGCCAGCAGTTTAGGTCTAACTAATGAAAAACTGTTTTTT.

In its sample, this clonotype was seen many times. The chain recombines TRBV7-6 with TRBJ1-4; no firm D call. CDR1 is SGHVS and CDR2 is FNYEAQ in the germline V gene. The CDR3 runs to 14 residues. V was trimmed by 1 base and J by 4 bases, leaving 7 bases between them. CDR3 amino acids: CASSLGQVNEKLFF. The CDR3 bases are TGTGCCAGCAGCTTAGGGCAGGTTAATGAAAAACTGTTTTTT.

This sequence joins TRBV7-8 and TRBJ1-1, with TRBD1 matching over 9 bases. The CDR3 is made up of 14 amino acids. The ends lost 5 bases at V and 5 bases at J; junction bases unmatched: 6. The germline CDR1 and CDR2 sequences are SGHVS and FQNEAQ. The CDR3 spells CASSVLDRGTEAFF. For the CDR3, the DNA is TGTGCCAGCAGCGTTCTGGACAGGGGTACTGAAGCTTTCTTT.

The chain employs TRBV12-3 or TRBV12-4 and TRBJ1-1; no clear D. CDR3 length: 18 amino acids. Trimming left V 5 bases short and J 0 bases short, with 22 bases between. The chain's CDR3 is CASSPGETILSMNTEAFF. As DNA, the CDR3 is TGTGCCAGCAGTCCGGGAGAGACTATTCTTAGCATGAACACTGAAGCTTTCTTT.

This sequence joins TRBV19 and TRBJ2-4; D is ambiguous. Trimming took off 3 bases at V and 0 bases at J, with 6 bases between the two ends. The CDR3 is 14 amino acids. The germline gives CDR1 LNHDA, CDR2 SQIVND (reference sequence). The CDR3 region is CASSIGLAKNIQYF. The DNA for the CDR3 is TGTGCCAGTAGTATTGGTCTAGCCAAAAACATTCAGTACTTC.